This T cell receptor beta chain appears in the sequencing data of a study of shared clonotypes between healthy human individuals. Findings of the study overall: Relative to their counterparts shared across all four donors, non-shared clonotypes exhibited diminished generation probabilities.

The data were produced by immunoSEQ multiplex PCR, yet TCRdb's version contains in-frame clones alone and is incomplete. This sample has 2 million to 3 million clones, with 90% to 95% found just once. V shed 0 bases and J 2 bases; nucleotides not matched to a gene: 2. The CDR3 extends over 14 amino acids. The V gene's germline CDR1 is SGHRS and CDR2 YFSETQ. With respect to this clone: Its specificity is not known. Other DNA variants within this sample encode the same CDR3.

HIV-negative, healthy adults without recent acute infections or vaccinations were the donors. Among the donors, all were Caucasian adults who lived in Nashville, Tennessee. Splitting of CD4+ cells produced CD45RA+ naive and CD45RA-negative memory subsets. The TCR was taken from a man younger than 35 in good health. Some clones in this sample may be carry-over from other donors' samples. The sample taken for sequencing was naive CD4+ T cells from PBMCs. Documented subset: CD45RA+ positively selected. J is TRBJ2-7 and V is TRBV5-1, with 7 bases aligning to TRBD1. For the CDR3, the DNA is TGCGCCAGCAGCTTGGAGGACAGGACCTACGAGCAGTACTTC. Its translation is CASSLEDRTYEQYF.